The clone carrying this T cell receptor (beta chain) was seen many times. Antigen specificity is unknown. These data are taken from a study of blood T cells in healthy people across ages. Combining a sample-barcoded 5' primer with a J-beta primer mix, a second PCR ran for roughly 7 to 11 cycles. Using its own MiXCR run on the 5' RACE reads, TCRdb lists one record per CDR3 protein. The table shows approximately 960,000 distinct CDR3 sequences, with about 27% occurring only once. Regarding the study as a whole: Diversity figures derived from one million T cells were judged to underestimate the true value.

Germline V lookup: CDR1 MNHEY, CDR2 SMNVEV (reference sequence). CDR3 length: 15 residues. Trimming removed 1 base at V and 3 bases at J, with 13 bases between. The same sample was also used in a study of T cells of mothers and their children. That source notes: A few healthy Caucasian mothers gave samples, and so did their six children.

The material sequenced was blood. This sequence joins TRBV27 and TRBJ2-7; D remains ambiguous. This TCR was sampled from a woman aged 40 to 50 in good health. The CDR3 DNA reads as TGTGCCAGCAGTTTATTACCCCTCGACGGCTACGAGCAGTACTTC. Translating gives CASSLLPLDGYEQYF.